These T cell receptor beta chains were read from a single sample in a study of blood T cell repertoires in COVID-19. TCRdb keeps only in-frame clones here, not all; method: immunoSEQ multiplex PCR. The data hold 150,000 to 170,000 clones, with 70% to 85% observed a single time. The specimen sequenced was peripheral blood. These receptors came from a man aged 55 to 69 with COVID-19, enrolled during active disease. Both conserved end residues are part of each CDR3. D genes are given only for firm matches. Clone sizes are given selectively: once, few, many, or a class where the clone is expanded.

V gene,J gene,clone size,D gene,CDR3 protein,CDR3 DNA
TRBV3-1/TRBV3-2,TRBJ2-3,NA,TRBD2,CASSPFRTSGNTDTQYF,TGTGCCAGCAGCCCCTTCAGGACTAGCGGGAACACAGATACGCAGTATTTT
TRBV6-2/TRBV6-3,TRBJ2-5,once,TRBD2,CASSRPAGAGVRETQYF,TGTGCCAGCAGCCGTCCTGCCGGGGCGGGGGTCCGGGAGACCCAGTACTTC
TRBV9,TRBJ1-1,few,NA,CASSTVPGLKNTEAFF,TGTGCCAGCAGCACCGTCCCCGGTTTGAAGAACACTGAAGCTTTCTTT
TRBV4-3,TRBJ2-5,NA,TRBD1,CASSQDRTGTETQYF,TGCGCCAGCAGCCAAGATCGGACAGGGACAGAGACCCAGTACTTC
TRBV27,TRBJ1-6,NA,TRBD1,CASRPGRGLYNSPLHF,TGTGCCAGCAGACCCGGCAGGGGGCTCTATAATTCACCCCTCCACTTT
TRBV29-1,TRBJ2-7,once,NA,CSVEVRDPAGALYEQYF,TGCAGCGTTGAGGTCAGGGACCCAGCGGGCGCCCTGTACGAGCAGTACTTC
TRBV5-6,TRBJ2-1,NA,TRBD2,CASSPRGTSSYNEQFF,TGTGCCAGCAGCCCGAGGGGGACTAGTTCCTACAATGAGCAGTTCTTC
TRBV7-8,TRBJ2-3,few,NA,CASRSPQGPSTDTQYF,TGTGCCAGCAGAAGCCCACAGGGCCCTAGCACAGATACGCAGTATTTT
TRBV24-1,TRBJ2-3,NA,TRBD2,CATSDLGLAEGVDTQYF,TGTGCCACCAGTGATTTGGGACTAGCGGAGGGGGTGGATACGCAGTATTTT
TRBV28,TRBJ1-5,NA,TRBD1,CAFSPGQNEPQHF,TGTGCCTTCAGTCCGGGACAGAATGAGCCCCAGCATTTT
TRBV7-2,TRBJ2-1,NA,TRBD2,CASSSGLAGGPDEQFF,TGTGCCAGCAGCTCGGGACTAGCGGGGGGGCCCGATGAGCAGTTCTTC
TRBV9,TRBJ2-1,NA,TRBD1,CASSLGTGTSDEQFF,TGTGCCAGCAGCCTCGGGACAGGGACCTCGGATGAGCAGTTCTTC
TRBV11-3,TRBJ2-7,NA,NA,CASSSRGGQASYEQYF,TGTGCCAGCAGTTCTCGAGGGGGTCAGGCCTCCTACGAGCAGTACTTC
TRBV19,TRBJ2-3,NA,NA,CASSIEAGHSSTDTQYF,TGTGCCAGTAGTATAGAGGCTGGGCATTCTAGCACAGATACGCAGTATTTT
TRBV6-2/TRBV6-3,TRBJ1-1,NA,TRBD1,CASSYGTGRTRNTEAFF,TGTGCCAGCAGTTACGGGACAGGACGAACCAGGAACACTGAAGCTTTCTTT
TRBV7-6,TRBJ2-7,NA,TRBD1,CASSSDRAEQYF,TGTGCCAGCAGCTCAGACAGGGCCGAGCAGTACTTC
TRBV7-9,TRBJ2-7,NA,TRBD2,CASSEGLAGEREQYF,TGTGCCAGCAGCGAGGGACTAGCGGGAGAACGCGAGCAGTACTTC
TRBV5-5,TRBJ1-2,NA,NA,CASRQLTGSYGYTF,TGTGCCAGCAGGCAGCTCACCGGGTCCTATGGCTACACCTTC
TRBV7-3,TRBJ2-1,NA,NA,CASSLLGGLRNEQFF,TGTGCCAGCAGCTTATTGGGGGGTCTTAGGAATGAGCAGTTCTTC
TRBV19,TRBJ2-1,NA,TRBD2,CASSIVGTSGSSYNEQFF,TGTGCCAGTAGTATAGTGGGGACTAGCGGGAGCTCCTACAATGAGCAGTTCTTC
TRBV4-3,TRBJ2-5,NA,NA,CASSQDTGQGRAQYF,TGCGCCAGCAGCCAAGACACGGGACAAGGGAGGGCCCAGTACTTC
TRBV19,TRBJ1-1,NA,NA,CASSMGRTVNTEAFF,TGTGCCAGTAGTATGGGAAGGACAGTGAACACTGAAGCTTTCTTT
TRBV12-5,TRBJ1-2,NA,TRBD1,CASGLLTGTGGAYGYTF,TGTGCTAGTGGTTTGCTGACCGGGACAGGGGGCGCCTATGGCTACACCTTC
TRBV29-1,TRBJ2-1,few,TRBD2,CSVVELAGLNEQFF,TGCAGCGTCGTGGAACTAGCGGGGCTCAATGAGCAGTTCTTC
TRBV19,TRBJ2-2,NA,NA,CASSINAGGTGELFF,TGTGCCAGTAGTATAAACGCCGGGGGCACCGGGGAGCTGTTTTTT
TRBV15,TRBJ2-1,NA,TRBD1,CATSRSGTVSQEQFF,TGTGCCACCAGCAGATCCGGGACAGTCTCTCAGGAGCAGTTCTTC
TRBV7-8,TRBJ1-5,NA,NA,CASSPLNGNQPQHF,TGTGCCAGCAGCCCCCTAAATGGCAATCAGCCCCAGCATTTT
TRBV3-1/TRBV3-2,TRBJ2-1,NA,NA,CASSSTTRGTQFF,TGTGCCAGCAGCTCGACGACTAGGGGAACCCAGTTCTTC
TRBV7-2,TRBJ1-5,NA,NA,CASSPSLSNQPQHF,TGTGCCAGCAGCCCCAGTCTTAGCAATCAGCCCCAGCATTTT
TRBV19,TRBJ2-1,NA,NA,CASSLRDSEQFF,TGTGCCAGTAGTCTACGGGACTCTGAGCAGTTCTTC
TRBV7-9,TRBJ1-3,NA,NA,CASSPEGVPGNTIYF,TGTGCCAGCAGCCCCGAAGGGGTCCCTGGAAACACCATATATTTT
TRBV25-1,TRBJ2-5,NA,TRBD2,CASSVPFTGGSGETQYF,TGTGCCAGCAGTGTCCCCTTTACGGGGGGGAGCGGAGAGACCCAGTACTTC
TRBV3-1/TRBV3-2,TRBJ1-6,NA,TRBD1,CASSLRDRSGSPLHF,TGTGCCAGCAGCCTAAGGGACAGGTCGGGATCACCCCTCCACTTT
TRBV25-1,TRBJ2-5,NA,TRBD2,CASSELGTSGAETQYF,TGTGCCAGCAGTGAATTGGGGACTAGCGGGGCGGAGACCCAGTACTTC
TRBV3-1/TRBV3-2,TRBJ1-1,NA,NA,CASSQAGRNTEAFF,TGTGCCAGCAGCCAAGCAGGGCGGAACACTGAAGCTTTCTTT
TRBV19,TRBJ1-6,NA,TRBD1,CASSSRTGDRLSSYNSPLHF,TGTGCCAGTAGTTCGAGAACCGGGGACAGACTTAGCTCCTATAATTCACCCCTCCACTTT
TRBV7-2,TRBJ1-5,NA,TRBD1,CASSSDRHQPQHF,TGTGCCAGCAGCTCGGACAGGCATCAGCCCCAGCATTTT
TRBV7-2,TRBJ2-3,NA,TRBD1,CASSTRQGPGDTQYF,TGTGCCAGCAGCACCCGACAGGGACCAGGGGATACGCAGTATTTT
TRBV28,TRBJ1-5,NA,NA,CASSLGREGSNQPQHF,TGTGCCAGCAGTTTAGGAAGGGAGGGTAGCAATCAGCCCCAGCATTTT
TRBV7-3,TRBJ2-7,few,NA,CASSHAPGVPYEQYF,TGTGCCAGCAGCCATGCCCCAGGGGTGCCCTACGAGCAGTACTTC
TRBV12-3/TRBV12-4,TRBJ1-5,NA,NA,CASRLTGYQPQHF,TGTGCCAGCAGACTCACAGGGTATCAGCCCCAGCATTTT
TRBV2,TRBJ2-5,NA,TRBD2,CASTSGRASLETQYF,TGTGCCAGCACTTCCGGGAGGGCCTCTTTGGAGACCCAGTACTTC
TRBV7-3,TRBJ2-2,NA,NA,CASSIDGTKNTGELFF,TGTGCCAGCAGCATAGACGGGACAAAGAACACCGGGGAGCTGTTTTTT
TRBV28,TRBJ1-5,once,TRBD1,CASSPRDSRQPQHF,TGTGCCAGCAGTCCCCGGGACAGCCGTCAGCCCCAGCATTTT
TRBV27,TRBJ2-5,NA,TRBD2,CASSLGGYGQETQYF,TGTGCCAGCAGTTTGGGGGGGTACGGGCAAGAGACCCAGTACTTC
TRBV19,TRBJ1-5,NA,NA,CASSTRQAPGPQHF,TGTGCCAGTAGTACCCGACAGGCCCCCGGGCCCCAGCATTTT
TRBV6-6,TRBJ1-1,NA,TRBD1,CASSDHRGDTEAFF,TGTGCCAGCAGTGACCACAGGGGAGACACTGAAGCTTTCTTT
TRBV6-2/TRBV6-3,TRBJ1-4,NA,TRBD1,CASSPRQGFEKLFF,TGTGCCAGCAGTCCCCGACAGGGTTTTGAAAAACTGTTTTTT
TRBV2,TRBJ1-4,NA,NA,CASGYRGLSSEKLFF,TGTGCCAGCGGGTATAGGGGACTGTCTTCTGAAAAACTGTTTTTT
TRBV7-9,TRBJ1-4,NA,TRBD1,CASSSDLLQGSFEKLFF,TGTGCCAGCAGCTCCGACCTTCTACAGGGGTCCTTCGAAAAACTGTTTTTT
TRBV4-2,TRBJ2-2,NA,TRBD2,CASSRLAGNTGELFF,TGTGCCAGCAGCCGACTAGCGGGGAACACCGGGGAGCTGTTTTTT
TRBV11-2,TRBJ1-1,NA,NA,CASSSKMNTEAFF,TGTGCCAGCAGCTCTAAGATGAACACTGAAGCTTTCTTT
TRBV6-5,TRBJ1-2,NA,NA,CASSSDRDGYTF,TGTGCCAGCAGTTCGGACAGAGATGGCTACACCTTC
TRBV7-2,TRBJ1-2,NA,TRBD1,CASSLASGGTGYGYTF,TGTGCCAGCAGCTTAGCTAGTGGGGGGACAGGCTATGGCTACACCTTC
TRBV3-1/TRBV3-2,TRBJ2-1,NA,TRBD1,CASSLRGQSSYNEQFF,TGTGCCAGCAGCCTACGGGGACAGAGCTCCTACAATGAGCAGTTCTTC
TRBV10-3,TRBJ1-6,NA,NA,CAISELQGDNSPLHF,TGTGCCATCAGTGAGTTACAAGGGGATAATTCACCCCTCCACTTT
TRBV5-1,TRBJ1-3,NA,NA,CASSSGNTGNTIYF,TGCGCCAGCAGCTCAGGGAACACTGGAAACACCATATATTTT
TRBV14,TRBJ1-2,NA,NA,CASSKGAGGSGYTF,TGTGCCAGCAGCAAAGGGGCAGGAGGCTCTGGCTACACCTTC
TRBV18,TRBJ1-1,NA,TRBD1,CASSDWTGTANTEAFF,TGTGCCAGCTCAGACTGGACCGGGACAGCGAACACTGAAGCTTTCTTT